This T cell receptor (beta chain) was identified during a study of blood T cell repertoires in COVID-19. Study-wide background: Collection of acute and convalescent COVID-19 samples took place in the United States, Italy and Spain. PBMCs, B-cell-depleted T cells, or T cells provided the cDNA or gDNA that made up the material.

Libraries were prepared by immunoSEQ multiplex PCR; TCRdb keeps only in-frame clonotypes and omits some of them. Found here are 170,000 or so clones, approximately 80% of them singletons; the top ten hold 1.5% to 1.9%. The CDR3 spans 15 residues. The J segment lost 6 bases and the V segment lost 0 bases, leaving 4 bases of the junction unmatched. CDR1 and CDR2 from the germline V gene are SGHNT and YYREEE (reference sequence). The rearrangement links TRBV5-4 to TRBJ2-5; TRBD2 aligns across 11 bases. Sequencing used peripheral blood. The source of this sequence is a human donor in a cohort sampled during active COVID-19. The CDR3 bases are TGTGCCAGCAGCTTGGACACTAGCGGGAGAAAGACCCAGTACTTC. It yields the protein CASSLDTSGRKTQYF.